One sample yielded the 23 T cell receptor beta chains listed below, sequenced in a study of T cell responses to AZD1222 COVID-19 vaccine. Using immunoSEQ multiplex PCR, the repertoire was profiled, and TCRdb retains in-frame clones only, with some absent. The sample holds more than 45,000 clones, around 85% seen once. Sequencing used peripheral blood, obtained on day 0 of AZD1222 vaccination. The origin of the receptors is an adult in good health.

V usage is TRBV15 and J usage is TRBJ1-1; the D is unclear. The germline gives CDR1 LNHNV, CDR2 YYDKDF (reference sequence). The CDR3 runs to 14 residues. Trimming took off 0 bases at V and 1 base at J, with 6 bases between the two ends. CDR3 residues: CATSRDLANTEAFF. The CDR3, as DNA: TGTGCCACCAGCAGAGATCTGGCGAACACTGAAGCTTTCTTT.

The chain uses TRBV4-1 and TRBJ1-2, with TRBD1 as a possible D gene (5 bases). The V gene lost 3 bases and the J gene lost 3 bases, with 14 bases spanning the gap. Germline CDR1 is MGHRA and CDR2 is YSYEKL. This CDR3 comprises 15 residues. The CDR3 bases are TGCGCCAGCAGCCAGATCCCCGGGACCGACTATGGCTACACCTTC. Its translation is CASSQIPGTDYGYTF.

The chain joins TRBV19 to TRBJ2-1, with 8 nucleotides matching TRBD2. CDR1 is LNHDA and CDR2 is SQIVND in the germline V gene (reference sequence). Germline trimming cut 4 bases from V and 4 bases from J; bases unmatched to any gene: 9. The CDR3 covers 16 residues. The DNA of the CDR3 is TGTGCCAGTAGTAGGGGCGGGACTAGAAATTACAATGAGCAGTTCTTC. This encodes CASSRGGTRNYNEQFF.

The CDR3 loop reads CASSLDVAGDGNEQFF. In DNA, the CDR3 is TGCGCCAGCAGCTTGGATGTAGCGGGAGATGGGAATGAGCAGTTCTTC. V is TRBV5-1 and J is TRBJ2-1; TRBD2 matches 9 bases. With 0 bases clipped from V and 7 bases from J, the junction kept 8 bases outside the gene matches. This CDR3 has 16 amino acids. Germline loops: CDR1 SGHRS, CDR2 YFSETQ.

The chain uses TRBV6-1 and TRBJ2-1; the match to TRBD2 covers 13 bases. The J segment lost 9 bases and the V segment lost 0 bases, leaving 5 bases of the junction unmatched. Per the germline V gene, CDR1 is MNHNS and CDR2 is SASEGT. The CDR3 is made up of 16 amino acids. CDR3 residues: CASSEAKLAGGGEQFF. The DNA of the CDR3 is TGTGCCAGCAGTGAAGCGAAACTAGCGGGAGGGGGTGAGCAGTTCTTC.

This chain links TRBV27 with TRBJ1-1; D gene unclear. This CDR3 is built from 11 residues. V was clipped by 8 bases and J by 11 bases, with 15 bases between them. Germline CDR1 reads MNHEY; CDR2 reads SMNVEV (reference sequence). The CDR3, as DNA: TGTGCCAGCGGTCGTCGGACTAATGCTTTCTTT. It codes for CASGRRTNAFF.

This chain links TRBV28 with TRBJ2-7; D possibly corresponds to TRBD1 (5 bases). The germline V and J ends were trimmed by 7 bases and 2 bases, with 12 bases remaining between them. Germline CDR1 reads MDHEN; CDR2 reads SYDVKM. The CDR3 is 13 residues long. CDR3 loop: CASTKTVTYEQYF. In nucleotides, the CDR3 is TGTGCCAGCACTAAGACAGTTACCTACGAGCAGTACTTC.

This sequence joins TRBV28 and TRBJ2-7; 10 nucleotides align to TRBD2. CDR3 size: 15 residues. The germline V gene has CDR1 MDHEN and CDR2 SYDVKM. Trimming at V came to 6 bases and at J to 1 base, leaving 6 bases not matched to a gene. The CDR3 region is CASSERLAGSYEQYF. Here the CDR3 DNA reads TGTGCCAGCAGCGAAAGACTAGCGGGTTCCTACGAGCAGTACTTC. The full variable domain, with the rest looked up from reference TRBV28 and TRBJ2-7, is DVKVTQSSRYLVKRTGEKVFLECVQDMDHENMFWYRQDPGLGLRLIYFSYDVKMKEKGDIPEGYSVSREKKERFSLILESASTNQTSMYLCASSERLAGSYEQYFGPGTRLTVT.

Here the CDR3 DNA reads TGTGCCAGCAGTTATAGGGGGCTTGCCTACGAGCAGTACTTC. Translated, it gives CASSYRGLAYEQYF. V and J are TRBV6-5 and TRBJ2-7; 7 bases match TRBD1. The CDR3 spans 14 residues. Germline CDR1 MNHEY, CDR2 SVGAGI. V lost 3 bases to trimming and J lost 2 bases; unmatched junction nucleotides: 4.

The CDR3 DNA reads as TGTGCCAGCAGCCTAGGTGGGACAGAGAACACTGAAGCTTTCTTT. Translation gives CASSLGGTENTEAFF. The chain links TRBV11-2 to TRBJ1-1; 7 bases line up with TRBD1. Germline V gene lookup returns CDR1 SGHAT and CDR2 FQNNGV. This CDR3 is 15 amino acids long. V lost 5 bases to trimming and J lost 1 base; unmatched junction nucleotides: 7.

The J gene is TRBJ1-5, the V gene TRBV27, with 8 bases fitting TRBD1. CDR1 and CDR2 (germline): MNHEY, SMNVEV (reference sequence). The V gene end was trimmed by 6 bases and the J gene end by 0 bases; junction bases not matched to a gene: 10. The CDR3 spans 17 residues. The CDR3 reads CASRPGTGTYSNQPQHF. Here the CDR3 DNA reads TGTGCCAGCAGACCCGGGACAGGCACCTATAGCAATCAGCCCCAGCATTTT.

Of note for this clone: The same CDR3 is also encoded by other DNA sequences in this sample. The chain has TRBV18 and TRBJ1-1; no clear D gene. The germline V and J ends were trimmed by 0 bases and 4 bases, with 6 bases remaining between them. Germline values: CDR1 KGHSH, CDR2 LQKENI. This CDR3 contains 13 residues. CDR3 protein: CASSPPGRTEAFF. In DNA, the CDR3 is TGTGCCAGCTCACCACCCGGACGCACTGAAGCTTTCTTT.

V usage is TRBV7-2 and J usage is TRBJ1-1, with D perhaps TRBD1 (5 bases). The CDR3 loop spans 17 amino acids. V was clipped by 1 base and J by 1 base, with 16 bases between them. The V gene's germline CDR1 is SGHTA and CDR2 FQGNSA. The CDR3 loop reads CASSLVGAGGRNTEAFF. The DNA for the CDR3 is TGTGCCAGCAGCTTAGTTGGGGCAGGCGGGAGGAACACTGAAGCTTTCTTT.

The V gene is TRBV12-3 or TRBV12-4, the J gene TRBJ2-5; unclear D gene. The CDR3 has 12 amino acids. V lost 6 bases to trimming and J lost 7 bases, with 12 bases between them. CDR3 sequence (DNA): TGTGCCAGCAGCCAGGCCCCGGCGACCCAGTACTTC. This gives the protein CASSQAPATQYF.

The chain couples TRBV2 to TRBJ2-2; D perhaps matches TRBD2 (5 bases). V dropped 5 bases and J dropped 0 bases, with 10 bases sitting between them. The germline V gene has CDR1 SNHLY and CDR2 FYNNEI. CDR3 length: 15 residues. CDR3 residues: CASSWTESNTGELFF. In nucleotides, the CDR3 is TGTGCCAGCAGTTGGACTGAATCGAACACCGGGGAGCTGTTTTTT.

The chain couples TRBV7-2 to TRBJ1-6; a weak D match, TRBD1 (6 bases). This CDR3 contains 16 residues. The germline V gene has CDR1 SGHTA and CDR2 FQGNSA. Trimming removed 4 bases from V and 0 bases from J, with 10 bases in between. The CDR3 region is CASSSRQASYNSPLHF. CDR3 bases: TGTGCCAGCAGCTCACGACAGGCCTCCTATAATTCACCCCTCCACTTT.

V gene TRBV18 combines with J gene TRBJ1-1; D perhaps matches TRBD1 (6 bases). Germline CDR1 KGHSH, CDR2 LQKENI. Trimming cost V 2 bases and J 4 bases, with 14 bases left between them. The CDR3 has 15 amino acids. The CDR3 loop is CASSPFTGSGTEAFF. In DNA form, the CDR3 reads TGTGCCAGCTCACCATTTACAGGGTCCGGCACTGAAGCTTTCTTT.

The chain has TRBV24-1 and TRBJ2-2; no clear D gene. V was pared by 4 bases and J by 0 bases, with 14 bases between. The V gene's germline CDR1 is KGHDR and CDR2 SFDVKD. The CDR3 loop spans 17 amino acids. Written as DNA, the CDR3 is TGTGCCACCAGTGACTTACCTGAGTACGCGAACACCGGGGAGCTGTTTTTT. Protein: CATSDLPEYANTGELFF.

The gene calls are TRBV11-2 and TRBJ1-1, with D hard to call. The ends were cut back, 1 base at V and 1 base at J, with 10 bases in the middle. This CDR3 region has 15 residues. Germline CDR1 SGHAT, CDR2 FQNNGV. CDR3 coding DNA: TGTGCCAGCAGCTTAGGGCAGACTCAGAACACTGAAGCTTTCTTT. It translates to CASSLGQTQNTEAFF.

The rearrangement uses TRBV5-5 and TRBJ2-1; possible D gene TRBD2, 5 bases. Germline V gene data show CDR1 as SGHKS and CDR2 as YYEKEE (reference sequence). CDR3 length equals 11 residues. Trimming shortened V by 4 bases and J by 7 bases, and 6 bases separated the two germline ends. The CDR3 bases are TGTGCCAGCAGCCCGGGGAATGAGCAGTTCTTC. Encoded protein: CASSPGNEQFF.

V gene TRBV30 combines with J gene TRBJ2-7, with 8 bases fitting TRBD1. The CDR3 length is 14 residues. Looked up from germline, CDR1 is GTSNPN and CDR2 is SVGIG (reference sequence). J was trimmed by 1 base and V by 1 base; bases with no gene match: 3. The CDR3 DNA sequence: TGTGCCTGGAGTGGGGACAGGTCATCCTACGAGCAGTACTTC. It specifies CAWSGDRSSYEQYF.

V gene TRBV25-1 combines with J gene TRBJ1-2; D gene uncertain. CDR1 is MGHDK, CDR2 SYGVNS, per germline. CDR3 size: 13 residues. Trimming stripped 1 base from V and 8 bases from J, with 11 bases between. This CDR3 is CASSESADGGYTF. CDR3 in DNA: TGTGCCAGCAGTGAATCCGCCGACGGAGGCTACACCTTC.

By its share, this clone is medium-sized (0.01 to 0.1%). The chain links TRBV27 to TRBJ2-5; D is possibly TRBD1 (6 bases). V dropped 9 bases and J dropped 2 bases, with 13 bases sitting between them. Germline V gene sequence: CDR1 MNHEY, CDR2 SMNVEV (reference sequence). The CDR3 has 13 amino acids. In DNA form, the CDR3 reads TGTGCCAGTGGGGGCGCGGATCAAGAGACCCAGTACTTC. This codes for CASGGADQETQYF.